This T cell receptor beta chain originates from a study of response to subunit inactivated influenza vaccine. Study results and caveats: T cells newly recruited by each seasonal influenza vaccination are few, the authors suggested.

Trimming cost V 0 bases and J 4 bases; bases outside gene matches: 10. The CDR3 has 17 residues. CDR1 is SGHVS, CDR2 FNYEAQ, per germline. MiXCR, applied by TCRdb to the RT-PCR reads, yields one record per CDR3 protein. The repertoire holds roughly 650,000 distinct CDR3 sequences, with 13% to 15% as singletons. This clonotype was seen only a few times. Its antigen is undetermined. The gene calls are TRBV7-6 and TRBJ2-7; 9 bases agree with TRBD2. The clonotype originates from a man aged 45-65 years who received an inactivated influenza vaccine. The input for sequencing was PBMCs from blood, taken 14 to 15 days before vaccination. The CDR3 DNA reads as TGTGCCAGCAGCTTAGCTAGCGGGAGTACGACTTTTTACGAGCAGTACTTC. Translation gives CASSLASGSTTFYEQYF.